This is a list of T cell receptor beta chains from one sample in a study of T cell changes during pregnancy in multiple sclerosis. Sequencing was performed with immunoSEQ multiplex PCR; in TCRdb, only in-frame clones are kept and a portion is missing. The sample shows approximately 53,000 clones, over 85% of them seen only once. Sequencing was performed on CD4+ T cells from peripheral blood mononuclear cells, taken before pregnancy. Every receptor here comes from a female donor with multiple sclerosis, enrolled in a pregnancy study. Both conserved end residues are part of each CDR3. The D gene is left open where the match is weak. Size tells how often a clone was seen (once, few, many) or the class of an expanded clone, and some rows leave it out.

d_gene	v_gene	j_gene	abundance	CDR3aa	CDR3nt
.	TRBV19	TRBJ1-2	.	CASAEQGLDGYTF	TGTGCCAGCGCCGAACAGGGTCTAGATGGCTACACCTTC
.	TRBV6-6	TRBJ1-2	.	CASSRTDYGYTF	TGTGCCAGCAGTAGGACAGACTATGGCTACACCTTC
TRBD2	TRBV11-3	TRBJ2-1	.	CASSFFSGGSLNEQFF	TGTGCCAGCAGCTTCTTCAGCGGGGGGTCACTCAATGAGCAGTTCTTC
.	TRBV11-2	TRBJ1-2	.	CATRKLTGGAHLGYTF	TGTGCCACCAGAAAGCTTACGGGGGGCGCCCACTTAGGCTACACCTTC
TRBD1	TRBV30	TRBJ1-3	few	CAWSSGQRNTIYF	TGTGCCTGGAGCTCGGGACAGCGAAACACCATATATTTT
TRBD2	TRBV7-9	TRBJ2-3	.	CASSVRTSNTQYF	TGTGCCAGCAGCGTCCGGACTAGCAATACGCAGTATTTT
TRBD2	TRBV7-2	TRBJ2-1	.	CASRAGIEQFF	TGTGCCAGCAGAGCGGGGATTGAGCAGTTCTTC
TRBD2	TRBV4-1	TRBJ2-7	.	CASSQELAGTFGEQYF	TGCGCCAGCAGCCAAGAATTAGCGGGGACCTTTGGTGAGCAGTACTTC
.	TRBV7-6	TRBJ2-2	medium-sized	CASSLASSNTGELFF	TGTGCCAGCAGCTTAGCCAGTTCGAACACCGGGGAGCTGTTTTTT
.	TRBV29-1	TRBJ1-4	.	CSVRGLPNEKLFF	TGCAGCGTACGAGGCCTTCCGAATGAAAAACTGTTTTTT
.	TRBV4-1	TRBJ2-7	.	CASSQGQAYEQYF	TGCGCCAGCAGCCAAGGACAGGCCTACGAGCAGTACTTC
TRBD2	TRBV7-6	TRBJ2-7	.	CASSLAGGPSYEQYF	TGTGCCAGCAGCTTAGCGGGAGGGCCTTCCTACGAGCAGTACTTC
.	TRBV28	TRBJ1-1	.	CASRAGGRRGSVAFF	TGTGCCAGCAGGGCGGGGGGGCGGAGGGGATCGGTAGCTTTCTTT
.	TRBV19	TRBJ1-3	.	CASSISPQAGNTIYF	TGTGCCAGTAGTATTTCTCCGCAGGCTGGAAACACCATATATTTT
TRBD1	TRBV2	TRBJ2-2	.	CASSEVRGHTGELFF	TGTGCCAGCAGTGAGGTCAGGGGGCATACCGGGGAGCTGTTTTTT
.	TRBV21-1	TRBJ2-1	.	CASSMGGLYNEQFF	TGTGCCAGCAGCATGGGGGGGCTGTACAATGAGCAGTTCTTC
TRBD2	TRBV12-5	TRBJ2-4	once	CASGLVMYGFASGSKNIQYF	TGTGCTAGTGGTTTAGTTATGTATGGATTTGCTAGCGGTTCCAAAAACATTCAGTACTTC